The rows below give T cell receptor beta chains drawn from one sample of a study of T-cell memory formation after mild COVID-19. TCRdb re-analysed the 5' RACE reads in MiXCR, keeping a single row per CDR3 protein. The sample yields a few hundred thousand distinct CDR3 sequences, 24% seen once. Sequenced: PBMCs or a T cell subset sorted from them (not recorded which). Receptors originate from an adult woman who had mild COVID-19 (a few samples of this study predate the infection). Cell type and time point are not known. Each CDR3 is given without its conserved first and last residue. The D gene is left open where the match is weak. Expanded clones are given a class, and other clones once, few, many or no size at all.

CDR3 protein: ASSLGTSGRFYEQY
clone size: .
J gene: TRBJ2-7
D gene: TRBD2
V gene: TRBV6-2/TRBV6-3
CDR3 length: 14

CDR3 protein: ASRPRGYTDTQY
clone size: .
J gene: TRBJ2-3
D gene: .
V gene: TRBV19
CDR3 length: 12

CDR3 protein: ASSHPGTGDTGELF
clone size: few
J gene: TRBJ2-2
D gene: TRBD1
V gene: TRBV4-1
CDR3 length: 14

CDR3 protein: ASSLIWTSGTYNEQF
clone size: .
J gene: TRBJ2-1
D gene: TRBD2
V gene: TRBV13
CDR3 length: 15

CDR3 protein: ATSDVGAVNEQY
clone size: .
J gene: TRBJ2-7
D gene: .
V gene: TRBV24-1
CDR3 length: 12

CDR3 protein: ASSQGWISYEQY
clone size: few
J gene: TRBJ2-7
D gene: .
V gene: TRBV4-3
CDR3 length: 12

CDR3 protein: ASRLLTGPNTEAF
clone size: few
J gene: TRBJ1-1
D gene: .
V gene: TRBV7-2
CDR3 length: 13

CDR3 protein: ASSERRYTEAF
clone size: few
J gene: TRBJ1-1
D gene: .
V gene: TRBV2
CDR3 length: 11

CDR3 protein: SARDRYTGRENIQY
clone size: few
J gene: TRBJ2-4
D gene: .
V gene: TRBV20-1
CDR3 length: 14

CDR3 protein: AWNSGTPFDETQY
clone size: few
J gene: TRBJ2-5
D gene: .
V gene: TRBV30
CDR3 length: 13

CDR3 protein: SVERYNEQF
clone size: many
J gene: TRBJ2-1
D gene: .
V gene: TRBV29-1
CDR3 length: 9

CDR3 protein: ASSSTSGNYNEQF
clone size: many
J gene: TRBJ2-1
D gene: TRBD2
V gene: TRBV5-5
CDR3 length: 13

CDR3 protein: ASSLGQGAYSYGYT
clone size: few
J gene: TRBJ1-2
D gene: TRBD1
V gene: TRBV7-6
CDR3 length: 14

CDR3 protein: ASSFALGGGEQF
clone size: .
J gene: TRBJ2-1
D gene: TRBD2
V gene: TRBV11-2
CDR3 length: 12

CDR3 protein: ASSLPNGTGRGEQY
clone size: few
J gene: TRBJ2-7
D gene: TRBD1
V gene: TRBV7-6
CDR3 length: 14

CDR3 protein: ASSPGHANTGELF
clone size: many
J gene: TRBJ2-2
D gene: .
V gene: TRBV4-3
CDR3 length: 13

CDR3 protein: ASSFVGAGGYT
clone size: .
J gene: TRBJ1-2
D gene: .
V gene: TRBV12-3/TRBV12-4
CDR3 length: 11

CDR3 protein: ASPRHYGYT
clone size: few
J gene: TRBJ1-2
D gene: .
V gene: TRBV6-2/TRBV6-3
CDR3 length: 9

CDR3 protein: ASSRPGQSSGANVLT
clone size: few
J gene: TRBJ2-6
D gene: .
V gene: TRBV12-3/TRBV12-4
CDR3 length: 15

CDR3 protein: ASTPPVGGRETQY
clone size: .
J gene: TRBJ2-5
D gene: .
V gene: TRBV5-6
CDR3 length: 13

CDR3 protein: ASSLAISDRFQENTGELF
clone size: .
J gene: TRBJ2-2
D gene: .
V gene: TRBV5-6
CDR3 length: 18

CDR3 protein: ASSLAGFGNTEAF
clone size: few
J gene: TRBJ1-1
D gene: .
V gene: TRBV5-4
CDR3 length: 13

CDR3 protein: ASSQDQGQPQH
clone size: few
J gene: TRBJ1-5
D gene: .
V gene: TRBV4-1
CDR3 length: 11

CDR3 protein: ASSRGTANYGYT
clone size: few
J gene: TRBJ1-2
D gene: TRBD1
V gene: TRBV6-6
CDR3 length: 12

CDR3 protein: ASSTQTGALGEKLF
clone size: .
J gene: TRBJ1-4
D gene: TRBD1
V gene: TRBV7-6
CDR3 length: 14

CDR3 protein: ASSLRSSGNTIY
clone size: few
J gene: TRBJ1-3
D gene: .
V gene: TRBV12-3/TRBV12-4
CDR3 length: 12

CDR3 protein: ASLEGAIHEAF
clone size: few
J gene: TRBJ1-1
D gene: TRBD1
V gene: TRBV6-2/TRBV6-3
CDR3 length: 11

CDR3 protein: ASTLGRGVNEQF
clone size: .
J gene: TRBJ2-1
D gene: .
V gene: TRBV7-9
CDR3 length: 12

CDR3 protein: ASLSGIKETQY
clone size: few
J gene: TRBJ2-5
D gene: TRBD2
V gene: TRBV12-3/TRBV12-4
CDR3 length: 11

CDR3 protein: ATSDLRVGEQF
clone size: .
J gene: TRBJ2-1
D gene: .
V gene: TRBV24-1
CDR3 length: 11

CDR3 protein: ASSLREGSGSRVSGNEQF
clone size: once
J gene: TRBJ2-1
D gene: TRBD2
V gene: TRBV7-2
CDR3 length: 18

CDR3 protein: ASSQDSAGGPSRYNEQF
clone size: .
J gene: TRBJ2-1
D gene: TRBD2
V gene: TRBV4-3
CDR3 length: 17

CDR3 protein: ASSPRGTKGQPQH
clone size: few
J gene: TRBJ1-5
D gene: .
V gene: TRBV12-3/TRBV12-4
CDR3 length: 13

CDR3 protein: ASSQGFGTDTQY
clone size: .
J gene: TRBJ2-3
D gene: .
V gene: TRBV4-1
CDR3 length: 12

CDR3 protein: ASSLRGGLGEKLF
clone size: .
J gene: TRBJ1-4
D gene: .
V gene: TRBV7-2
CDR3 length: 13

CDR3 protein: ASKDAGSTDTQY
clone size: many
J gene: TRBJ2-3
D gene: .
V gene: TRBV3-1
CDR3 length: 12

CDR3 protein: ASSLGHLANEQF
clone size: .
J gene: TRBJ2-1
D gene: .
V gene: TRBV13
CDR3 length: 12

CDR3 protein: SARVGTVLKTGYT
clone size: few
J gene: TRBJ1-2
D gene: TRBD1
V gene: TRBV20-1
CDR3 length: 13

CDR3 protein: ASSFGGSYEQY
clone size: many
J gene: TRBJ2-7
D gene: .
V gene: TRBV5-1
CDR3 length: 11

CDR3 protein: ASSLGRGNTDTQY
clone size: .
J gene: TRBJ2-3
D gene: .
V gene: TRBV11-2
CDR3 length: 13

CDR3 protein: ASSLATVANYGYT
clone size: .
J gene: TRBJ1-2
D gene: .
V gene: TRBV7-9
CDR3 length: 13

CDR3 protein: ATSDPGLAGGELAGELF
clone size: once
J gene: TRBJ2-2
D gene: TRBD2
V gene: TRBV24-1
CDR3 length: 17

CDR3 protein: ASSLGGKNEQF
clone size: .
J gene: TRBJ2-1
D gene: .
V gene: TRBV7-9
CDR3 length: 11

CDR3 protein: ASGLTYYEQY
clone size: few
J gene: TRBJ2-7
D gene: .
V gene: TRBV12-5
CDR3 length: 10

CDR3 protein: ASSWNYEQY
clone size: .
J gene: TRBJ2-7
D gene: .
V gene: TRBV25-1
CDR3 length: 9

CDR3 protein: ASSQWGGQPQH
clone size: .
J gene: TRBJ1-5
D gene: .
V gene: TRBV3-1
CDR3 length: 11

CDR3 protein: ASRQGGRVEQY
clone size: few
J gene: TRBJ2-7
D gene: TRBD1
V gene: TRBV4-3
CDR3 length: 11

CDR3 protein: ASSQGVVVETQY
clone size: .
J gene: TRBJ2-5
D gene: .
V gene: TRBV4-1
CDR3 length: 12

CDR3 protein: SAREGETQY
clone size: few
J gene: TRBJ2-5
D gene: .
V gene: TRBV20-1
CDR3 length: 9

CDR3 protein: ASSSSFHSNQPQH
clone size: .
J gene: TRBJ1-5
D gene: .
V gene: TRBV28
CDR3 length: 13

CDR3 protein: ASSPWDSSSYNEQF
clone size: .
J gene: TRBJ2-1
D gene: .
V gene: TRBV11-3
CDR3 length: 14

CDR3 protein: ASSYAERVTNEKLF
clone size: .
J gene: TRBJ1-4
D gene: .
V gene: TRBV6-5
CDR3 length: 14